This TCR beta chain was identified during a study of shared clonotypes between healthy human individuals. Regarding the study as a whole: Clonotype sharing among donors was expected to depend on sequencing depth.

Using immunoSEQ multiplex PCR, the repertoire was profiled, and TCRdb retains in-frame clones only, with some absent. The table records some 790,000 clones, 55% to 80% of them present only once. A few counts support this clone. No antigen is known for it. Sequencing was performed on memory CD4+ T cells sorted from blood. Documented subset: CD45RA-negative fraction. The TCR originated in a woman aged 25 to 39 in good health.

CDR3 sequence reads: CASQRGRLAVTGELFF. In DNA, the CDR3 is TGTGCCAGTCAGCGGGGGCGCCTTGCGGTGACCGGGGAGCTGTTTTTT. The gene calls are TRBV19 and TRBJ2-2, with TRBD2 identical over 8 bases. This CDR3 has 16 amino acids. After removal of 8 bases from V and 5 bases from J, the junction contained 13 bases not matched to a gene. The V gene's germline CDR1 is LNHDA and CDR2 SQIVND (reference sequence).